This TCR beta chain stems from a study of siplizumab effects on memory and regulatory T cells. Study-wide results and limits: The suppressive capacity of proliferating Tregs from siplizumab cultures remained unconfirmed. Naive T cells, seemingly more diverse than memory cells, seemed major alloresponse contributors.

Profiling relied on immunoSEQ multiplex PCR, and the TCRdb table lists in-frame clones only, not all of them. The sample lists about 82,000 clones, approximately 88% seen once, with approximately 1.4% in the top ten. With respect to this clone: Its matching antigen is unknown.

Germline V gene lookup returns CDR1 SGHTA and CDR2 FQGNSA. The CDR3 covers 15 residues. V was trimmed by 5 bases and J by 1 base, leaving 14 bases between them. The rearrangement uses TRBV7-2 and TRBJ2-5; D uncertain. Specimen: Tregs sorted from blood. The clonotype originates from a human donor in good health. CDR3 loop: CASSPGKTRQETQYF. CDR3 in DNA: TGTGCCAGCAGCCCAGGAAAGACCCGCCAAGAGACCCAGTACTTC.